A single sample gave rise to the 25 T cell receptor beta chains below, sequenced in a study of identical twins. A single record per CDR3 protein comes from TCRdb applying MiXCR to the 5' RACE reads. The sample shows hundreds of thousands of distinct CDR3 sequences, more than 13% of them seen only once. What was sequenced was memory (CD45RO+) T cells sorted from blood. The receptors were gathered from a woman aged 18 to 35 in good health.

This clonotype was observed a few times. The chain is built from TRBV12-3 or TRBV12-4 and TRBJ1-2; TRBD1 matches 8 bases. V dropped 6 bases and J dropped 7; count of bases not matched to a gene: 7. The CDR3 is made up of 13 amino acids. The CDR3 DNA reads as TGTGCCAGCAGCCTGACGACAGGGGCTGGCTACACCTTC. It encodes CASSLTTGAGYTF.

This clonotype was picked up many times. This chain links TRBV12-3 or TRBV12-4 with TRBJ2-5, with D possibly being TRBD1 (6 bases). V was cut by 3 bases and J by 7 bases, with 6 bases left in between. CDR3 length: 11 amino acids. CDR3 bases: TGTGCCAGCAGTTTCAGGGGGACCCAGTACTTC. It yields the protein CASSFRGTQYF.

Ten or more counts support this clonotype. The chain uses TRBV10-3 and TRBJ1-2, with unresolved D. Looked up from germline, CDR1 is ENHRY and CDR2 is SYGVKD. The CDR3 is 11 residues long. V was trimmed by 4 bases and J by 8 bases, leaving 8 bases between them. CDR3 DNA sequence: TGTGCCATCAGTGGCACGGCAGGCTACACCTTC. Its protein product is CAISGTAGYTF.

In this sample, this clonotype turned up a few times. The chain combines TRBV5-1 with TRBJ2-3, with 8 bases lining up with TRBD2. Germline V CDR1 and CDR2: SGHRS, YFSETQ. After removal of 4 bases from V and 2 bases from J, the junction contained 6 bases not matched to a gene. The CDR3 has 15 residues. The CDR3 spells CASSVGGVVTDTQYF. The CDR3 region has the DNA TGCGCCAGCAGCGTCGGGGGGGTGGTCACAGATACGCAGTATTTT.

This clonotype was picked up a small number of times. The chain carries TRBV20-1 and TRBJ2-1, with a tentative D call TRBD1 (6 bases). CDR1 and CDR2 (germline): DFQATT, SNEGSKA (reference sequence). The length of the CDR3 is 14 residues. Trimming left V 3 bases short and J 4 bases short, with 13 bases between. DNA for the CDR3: TGCAGTGCTAGCTATCAGAGGGGGTACAATGAGCAGTTCTTC. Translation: CSASYQRGYNEQFF.

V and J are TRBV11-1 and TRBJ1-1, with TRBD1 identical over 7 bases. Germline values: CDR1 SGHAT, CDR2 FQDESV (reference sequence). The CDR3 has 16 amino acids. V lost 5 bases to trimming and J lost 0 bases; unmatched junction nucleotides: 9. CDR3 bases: TGTGCCAGCAGCCCCCGCATACAGGGGATGAACACTGAAGCTTTCTTT. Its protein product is CASSPRIQGMNTEAFF.

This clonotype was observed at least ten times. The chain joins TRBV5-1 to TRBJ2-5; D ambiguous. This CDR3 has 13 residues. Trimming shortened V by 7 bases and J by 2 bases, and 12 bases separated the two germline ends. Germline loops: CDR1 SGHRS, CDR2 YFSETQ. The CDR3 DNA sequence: TGCGCCAGCTCCGGCGCGGCACAAGAGACCCAGTACTTC. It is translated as CASSGAAQETQYF. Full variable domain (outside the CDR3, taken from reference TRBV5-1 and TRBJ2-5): KAGVTQTPRYLIKTRGQQVTLSCSPISGHRSVSWYQQTPGQGLQFLFEYFSETQRNKGNFPGRFSGRQFSNSRSEMNVSTLELGDSALYLCASSGAAQETQYFGPGTRLLVL.

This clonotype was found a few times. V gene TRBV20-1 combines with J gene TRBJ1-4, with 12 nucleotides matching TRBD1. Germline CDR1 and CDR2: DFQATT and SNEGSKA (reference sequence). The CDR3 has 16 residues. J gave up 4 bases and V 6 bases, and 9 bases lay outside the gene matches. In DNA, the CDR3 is TGCAGTGCCACAGGGGACAGGGGGCGAGTTAATGAAAAACTGTTTTTT. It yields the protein CSATGDRGRVNEKLFF.

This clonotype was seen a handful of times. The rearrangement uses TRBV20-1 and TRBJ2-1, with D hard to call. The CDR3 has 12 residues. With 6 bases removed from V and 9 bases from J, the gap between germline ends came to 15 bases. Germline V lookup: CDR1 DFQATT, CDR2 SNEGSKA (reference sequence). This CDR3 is CSAPVTDIEQFF. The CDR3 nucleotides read TGCAGTGCCCCAGTAACCGATATTGAGCAGTTCTTC.

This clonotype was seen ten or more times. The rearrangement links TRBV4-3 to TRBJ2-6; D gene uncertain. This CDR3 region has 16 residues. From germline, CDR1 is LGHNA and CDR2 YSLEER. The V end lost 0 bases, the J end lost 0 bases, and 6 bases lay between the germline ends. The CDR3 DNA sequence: TGCGCCAGCAGCCAAGATATCAGCTCTGGGGCCAACGTCCTGACTTTC. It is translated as CASSQDISSGANVLTF.

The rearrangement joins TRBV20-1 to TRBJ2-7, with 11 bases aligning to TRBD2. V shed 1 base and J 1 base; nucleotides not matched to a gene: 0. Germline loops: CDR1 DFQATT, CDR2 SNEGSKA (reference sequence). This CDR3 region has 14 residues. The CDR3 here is CSARGLAGSYEQYF. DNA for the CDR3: TGCAGTGCTAGAGGACTAGCGGGATCCTACGAGCAGTACTTC.

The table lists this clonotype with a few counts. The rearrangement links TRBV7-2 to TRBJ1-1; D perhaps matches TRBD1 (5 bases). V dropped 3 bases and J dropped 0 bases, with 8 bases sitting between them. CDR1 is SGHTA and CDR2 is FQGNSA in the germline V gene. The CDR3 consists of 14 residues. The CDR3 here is CASSLGPMNTEAFF. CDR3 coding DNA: TGTGCCAGCAGCTTGGGACCTATGAACACTGAAGCTTTCTTT.

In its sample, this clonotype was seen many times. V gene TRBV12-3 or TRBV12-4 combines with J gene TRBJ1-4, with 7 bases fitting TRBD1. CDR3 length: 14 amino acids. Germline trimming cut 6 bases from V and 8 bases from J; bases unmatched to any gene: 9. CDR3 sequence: CASRSQGSREKLFF. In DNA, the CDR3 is TGTGCCAGCAGGTCACAGGGGAGTAGGGAAAAACTGTTTTTT.

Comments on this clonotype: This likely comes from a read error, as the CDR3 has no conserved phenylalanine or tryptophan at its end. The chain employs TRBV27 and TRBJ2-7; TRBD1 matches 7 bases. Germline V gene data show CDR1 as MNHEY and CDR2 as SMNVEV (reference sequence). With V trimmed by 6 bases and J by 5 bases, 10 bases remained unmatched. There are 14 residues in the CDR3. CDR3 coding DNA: TGTGCCAGCAGCTCGCTTCTACAGGGGAACGAGCAGTACTTA. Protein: CASSSLLQGNEQYL.

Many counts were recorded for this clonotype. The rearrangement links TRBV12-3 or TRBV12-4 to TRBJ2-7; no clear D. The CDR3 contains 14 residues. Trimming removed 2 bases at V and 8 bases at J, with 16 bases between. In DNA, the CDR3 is TGTGCCAGCAGTTTAAAAGCCTACCCTACGCAGCAGTACTTC. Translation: CASSLKAYPTQQYF.

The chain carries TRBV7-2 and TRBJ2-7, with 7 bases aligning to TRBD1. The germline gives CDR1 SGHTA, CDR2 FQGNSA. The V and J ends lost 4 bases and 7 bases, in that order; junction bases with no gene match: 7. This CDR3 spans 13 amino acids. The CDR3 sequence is CASSSDRRREQYF. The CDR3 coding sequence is TGTGCCAGCAGCTCGGACAGGAGGCGGGAGCAGTACTTC.

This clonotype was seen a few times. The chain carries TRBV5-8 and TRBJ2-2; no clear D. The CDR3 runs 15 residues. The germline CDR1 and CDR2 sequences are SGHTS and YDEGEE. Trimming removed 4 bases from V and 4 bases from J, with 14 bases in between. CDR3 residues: CASSPGRTATGELFF. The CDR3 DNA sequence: TGTGCCAGCAGCCCAGGCCGTACGGCCACCGGGGAGCTGTTTTTT. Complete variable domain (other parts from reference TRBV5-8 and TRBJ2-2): EAGVTQSPTHLIKTRGQQATLRCSPISGHTSVYWYQQALGLGLQFLLWYDEGEERNRGNFPPRFSGRQFPNYSSELNVNALELEDSALYLCASSPGRTATGELFFGEGSRLTVL.

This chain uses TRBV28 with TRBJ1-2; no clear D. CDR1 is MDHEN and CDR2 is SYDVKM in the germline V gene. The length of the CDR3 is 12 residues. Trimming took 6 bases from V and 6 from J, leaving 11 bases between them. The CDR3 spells CASRKGGDGYTF. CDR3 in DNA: TGTGCCAGCAGAAAGGGTGGGGATGGCTACACCTTC.

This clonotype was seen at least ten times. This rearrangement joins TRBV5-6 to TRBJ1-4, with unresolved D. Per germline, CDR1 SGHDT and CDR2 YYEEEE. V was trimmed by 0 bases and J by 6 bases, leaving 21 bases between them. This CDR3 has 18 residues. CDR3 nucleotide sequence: TGTGCCAGCAGCTTGGTGGTGACTTTTGGGGTAGAGGATGAAAAACTGTTTTTT. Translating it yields CASSLVVTFGVEDEKLFF.

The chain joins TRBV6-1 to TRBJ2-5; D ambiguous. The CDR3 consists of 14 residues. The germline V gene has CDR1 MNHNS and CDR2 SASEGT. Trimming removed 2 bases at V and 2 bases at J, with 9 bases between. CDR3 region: CASSESSGQETQYF. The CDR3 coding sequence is TGTGCCAGCAGTGAATCTTCGGGTCAAGAGACCCAGTACTTC.

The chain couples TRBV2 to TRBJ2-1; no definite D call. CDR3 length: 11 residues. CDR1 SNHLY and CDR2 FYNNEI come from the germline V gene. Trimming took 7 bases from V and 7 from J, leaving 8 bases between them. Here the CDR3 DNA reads TGTGCCAGCAAAGCGTTTAATGAGCAGTTCTTC. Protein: CASKAFNEQFF.

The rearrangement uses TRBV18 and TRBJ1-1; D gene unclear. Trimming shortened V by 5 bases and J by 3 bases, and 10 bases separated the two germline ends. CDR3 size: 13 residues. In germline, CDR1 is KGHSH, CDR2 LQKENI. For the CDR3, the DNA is TGTGCCAGCTCAAGGGAAACAGACACTGAAGCTTTCTTT. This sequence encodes CASSRETDTEAFF. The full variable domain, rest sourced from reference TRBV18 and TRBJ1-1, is NAGVMQNPRHLVRRRGQEARLRCSPMKGHSHVYWYRQLPEEGLKFMVYLQKENIIDESGMPKERFSAEFPKEGPSILRIQQVVRGDSAAYFCASSRETDTEAFFGQGTRLTVV.

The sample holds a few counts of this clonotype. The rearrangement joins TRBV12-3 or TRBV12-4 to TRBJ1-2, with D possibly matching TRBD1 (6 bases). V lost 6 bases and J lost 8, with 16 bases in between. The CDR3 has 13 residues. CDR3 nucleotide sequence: TGTGCCAGCAGCCACCGGGACAAAGGAGGCTACACCTTC. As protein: CASSHRDKGGYTF.

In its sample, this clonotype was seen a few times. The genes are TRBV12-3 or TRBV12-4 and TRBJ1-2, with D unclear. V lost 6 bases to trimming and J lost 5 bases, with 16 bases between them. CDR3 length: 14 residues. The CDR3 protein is CASRDHNLRYGYTF. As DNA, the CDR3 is TGTGCCAGCAGGGACCACAACCTGAGATATGGCTACACCTTC.

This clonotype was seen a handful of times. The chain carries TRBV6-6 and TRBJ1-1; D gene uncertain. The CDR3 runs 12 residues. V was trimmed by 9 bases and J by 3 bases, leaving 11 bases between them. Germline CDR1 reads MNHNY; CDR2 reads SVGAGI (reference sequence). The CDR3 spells CASQPRDTEAFF. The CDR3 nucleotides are TGTGCCAGTCAACCCCGGGACACTGAAGCTTTCTTT.